The clone carrying this TCR beta chain was seen at least ten times. Germline V CDR1 and CDR2: KGHSH, LQKENI. Deletions cut 9 bases from V and 8 bases from J, with 8 bases between. CDR3 length equals 10 residues. TCRdb reanalysed the PCR reads using MiXCR and keeps one entry per CDR3 protein. This table has 20,000 or so distinct CDR3 sequences, around 41% appearing once. The sample comes from a study of tumor-infiltrating lymphocytes in oesophageal squamous cell carcinoma. The sample consisted of esophageal tumor tissue. The sequence came from a male donor with esophageal squamous cell carcinoma. V is TRBV18 and J is TRBJ2-1, with D perhaps matching TRBD1 (6 bases). CDR3 amino acids: CASSGDEQFF. The CDR3 nucleotides are TGTGCCAGTTCAGGGGATGAGCAGTTCTTC.